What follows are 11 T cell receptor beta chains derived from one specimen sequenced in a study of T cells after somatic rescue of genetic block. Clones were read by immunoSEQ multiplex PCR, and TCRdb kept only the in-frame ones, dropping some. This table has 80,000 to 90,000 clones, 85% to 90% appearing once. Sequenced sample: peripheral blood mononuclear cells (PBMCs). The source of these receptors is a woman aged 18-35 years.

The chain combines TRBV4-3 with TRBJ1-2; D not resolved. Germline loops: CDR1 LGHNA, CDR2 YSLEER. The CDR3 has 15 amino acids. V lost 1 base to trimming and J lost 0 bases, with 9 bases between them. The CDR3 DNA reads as TGCGCCAGCAGCCAAGGCAGAGAAACTAACTATGGCTACACCTTC. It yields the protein CASSQGRETNYGYTF.

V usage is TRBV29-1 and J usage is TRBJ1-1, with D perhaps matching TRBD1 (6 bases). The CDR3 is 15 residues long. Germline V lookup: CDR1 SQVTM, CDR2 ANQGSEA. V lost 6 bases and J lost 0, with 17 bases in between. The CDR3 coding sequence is TGCAGCGTAGCTCGCCGACAGGATTTGAACACTGAAGCTTTCTTT. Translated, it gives CSVARRQDLNTEAFF.

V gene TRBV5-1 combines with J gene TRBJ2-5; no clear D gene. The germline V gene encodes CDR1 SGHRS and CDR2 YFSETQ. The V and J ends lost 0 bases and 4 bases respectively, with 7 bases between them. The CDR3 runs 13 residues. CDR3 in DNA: TGCGCCAGCAGCTTGGAAGCAGGAGAGACCCAGTACTTC. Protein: CASSLEAGETQYF.

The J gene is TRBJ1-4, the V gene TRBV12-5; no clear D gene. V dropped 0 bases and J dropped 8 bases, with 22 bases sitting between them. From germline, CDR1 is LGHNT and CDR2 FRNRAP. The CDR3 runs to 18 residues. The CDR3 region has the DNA TGTGCTAGTGGTTTGGTTCCCCCGCAAGACTCGCTTGGGGAAAAACTGTTTTTT. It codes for CASGLVPPQDSLGEKLFF.

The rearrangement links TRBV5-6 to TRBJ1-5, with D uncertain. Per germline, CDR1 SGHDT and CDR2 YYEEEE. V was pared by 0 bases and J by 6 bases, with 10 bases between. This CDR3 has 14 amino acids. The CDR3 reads CASSLGRVGQPQHF. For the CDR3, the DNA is TGTGCCAGCAGCTTGGGCCGCGTGGGTCAGCCCCAGCATTTT.

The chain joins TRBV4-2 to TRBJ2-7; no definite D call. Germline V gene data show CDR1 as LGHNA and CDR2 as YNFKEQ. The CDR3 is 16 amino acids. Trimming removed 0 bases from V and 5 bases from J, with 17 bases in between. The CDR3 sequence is CASSQETSPRSDEQYF. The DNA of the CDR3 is TGTGCCAGCAGCCAAGAAACGAGCCCCAGGAGCGACGAGCAGTACTTC.

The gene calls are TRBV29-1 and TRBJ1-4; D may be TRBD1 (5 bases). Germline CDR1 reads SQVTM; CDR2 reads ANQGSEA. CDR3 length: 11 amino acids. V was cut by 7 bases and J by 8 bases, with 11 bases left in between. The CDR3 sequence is CSAGHQEKLFF. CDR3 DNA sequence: TGCAGCGCCGGACACCAGGAAAAACTGTTTTTT.

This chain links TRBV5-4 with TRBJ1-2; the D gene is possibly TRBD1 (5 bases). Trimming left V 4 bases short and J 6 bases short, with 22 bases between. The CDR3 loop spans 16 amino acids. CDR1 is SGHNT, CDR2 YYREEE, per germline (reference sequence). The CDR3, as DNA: TGTGCCAGCAGCCCCCACGACAGTCCGGGGAGGAATGGCTACACCTTC. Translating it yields CASSPHDSPGRNGYTF.

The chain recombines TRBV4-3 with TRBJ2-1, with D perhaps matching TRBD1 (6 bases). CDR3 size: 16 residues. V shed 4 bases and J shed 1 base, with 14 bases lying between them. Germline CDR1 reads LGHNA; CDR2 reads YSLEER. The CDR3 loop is CASSPRGTESYNEQFF. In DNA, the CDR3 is TGCGCCAGCAGCCCCAGGGGTACAGAGTCCTACAATGAGCAGTTCTTC.

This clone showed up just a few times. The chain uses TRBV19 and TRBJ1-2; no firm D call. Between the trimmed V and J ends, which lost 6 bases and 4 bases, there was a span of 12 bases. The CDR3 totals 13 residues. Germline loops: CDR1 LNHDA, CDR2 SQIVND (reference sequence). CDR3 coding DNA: TGTGCCAGTAGGTGGGCCGACCGCTATGGCTACACCTTC. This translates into CASRWADRYGYTF.

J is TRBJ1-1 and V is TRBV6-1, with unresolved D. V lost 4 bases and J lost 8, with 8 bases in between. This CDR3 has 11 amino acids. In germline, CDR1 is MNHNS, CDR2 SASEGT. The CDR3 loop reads CASSGLREAFF. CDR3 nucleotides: TGTGCCAGCAGTGGGCTGAGGGAAGCTTTCTTT.